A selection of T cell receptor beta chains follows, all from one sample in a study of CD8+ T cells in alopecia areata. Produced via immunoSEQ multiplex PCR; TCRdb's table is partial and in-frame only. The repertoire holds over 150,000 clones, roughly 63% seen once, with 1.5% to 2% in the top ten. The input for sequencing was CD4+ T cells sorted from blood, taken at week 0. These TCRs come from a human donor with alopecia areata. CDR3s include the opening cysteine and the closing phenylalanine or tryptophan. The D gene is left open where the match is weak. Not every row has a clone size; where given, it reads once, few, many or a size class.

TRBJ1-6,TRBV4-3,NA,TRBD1,TGCGCCAGCAGCCAAGCCAACAGGGGCTCACCCCTCCACTTT,CASSQANRGSPLHF
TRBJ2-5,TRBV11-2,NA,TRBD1,TGTGCCAGCAGCGCGGGACAGGGGGCAGAGACCCAGTACTTC,CASSAGQGAETQYF
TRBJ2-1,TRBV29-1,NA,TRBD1,TGCAGCGTTGCAATGACAGGGTTTGAGCAGTTCTTC,CSVAMTGFEQFF
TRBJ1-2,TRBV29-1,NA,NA,TGCAGCGCCCAGGGTGCCGAATATTGGGGCTACACCTTC,CSAQGAEYWGYTF
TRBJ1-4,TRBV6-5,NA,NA,TGTGCCAGCAAGCCCTCGGGTTTAAACGTAAAACTGTTTTTT,CASKPSGLNVKLFF
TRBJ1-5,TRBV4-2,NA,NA,TGTGCCAGCAGCCACCCAGGGGATGATCAGCCCCAGCATTTT,CASSHPGDDQPQHF
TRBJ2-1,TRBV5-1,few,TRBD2,TGCGCCAGCAGCTTGGCGGGGGGGACCTATAGCTCCTACAATGAGCAGTTCTTC,CASSLAGGTYSSYNEQFF
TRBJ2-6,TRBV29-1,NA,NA,TGCAGCGTTGAAGCTCCCCGGGGGGCCGTCTCTGGGGCCAACGTCCTGACTTTC,CSVEAPRGAVSGANVLTF
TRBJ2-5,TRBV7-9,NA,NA,TGTGCCAGCAGCCCGCCTGGCCACGGTGGACAAGAGACCCAGTACTTC,CASSPPGHGGQETQYF
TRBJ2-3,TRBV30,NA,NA,TGTGCCTGGAGTGTGGGGTTTGTGGCTAGCACAGATACGCAGTATTTT,CAWSVGFVASTDTQYF
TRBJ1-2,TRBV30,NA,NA,TGTGCCTGGAGTGTACAGGGAACAAACTATGGCTACACCTTC,CAWSVQGTNYGYTF
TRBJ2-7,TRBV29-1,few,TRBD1,TGCAGCGCCGCCGGACAGGGGTTCTACGAGCAGTACTTC,CSAAGQGFYEQYF
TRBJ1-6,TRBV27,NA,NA,TGTGCCAGCACAGAAGCGGTGCTACCGGGCTCACCCCTCCACTTT,CASTEAVLPGSPLHF
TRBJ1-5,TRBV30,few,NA,TGTGCCTGGTCGAGCCTTGGGGGCAATCAGCCCCAGCATTTT,CAWSSLGGNQPQHF
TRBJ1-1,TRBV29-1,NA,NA,TGCAGCGTTGATTTGGCTATGAACACTGAAGCTTTCTTT,CSVDLAMNTEAFF
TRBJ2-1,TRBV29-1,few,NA,TGCAGCGTTGACCCCGGGATAAACCAGTTCTTC,CSVDPGINQFF
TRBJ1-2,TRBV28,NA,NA,TGTGCCAGCAGTTTGACCGCCCGGGGGGCTTCCTATGGCTACACCTTC,CASSLTARGASYGYTF
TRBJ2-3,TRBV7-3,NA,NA,TGTGCCAGCAGCTTAACAGGTCAAATGCGAGGATCTAGCACAGATACGCAGTATTTT,CASSLTGQMRGSSTDTQYF
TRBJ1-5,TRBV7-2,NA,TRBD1,TGTGCCAGCAGCTTAGTAGCCCCCGGACAGGCCCGCAATCAGCCCCAGCATTTT,CASSLVAPGQARNQPQHF
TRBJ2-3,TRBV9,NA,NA,TGTGCCAGCACGTACAGGGGCACAGATACGCAGTATTTT,CASTYRGTDTQYF
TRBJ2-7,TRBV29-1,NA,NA,TGCAGCGTTGAGGATACTGGGGGGAGCTCCTACGAGCAGTACTTC,CSVEDTGGSSYEQYF
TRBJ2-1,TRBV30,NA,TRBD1,TGTGCCTGGAGCGGGGGACCGGGACAGGGTGTTTCGTCGTGGCAGTTCTTC,CAWSGGPGQGVSSWQFF